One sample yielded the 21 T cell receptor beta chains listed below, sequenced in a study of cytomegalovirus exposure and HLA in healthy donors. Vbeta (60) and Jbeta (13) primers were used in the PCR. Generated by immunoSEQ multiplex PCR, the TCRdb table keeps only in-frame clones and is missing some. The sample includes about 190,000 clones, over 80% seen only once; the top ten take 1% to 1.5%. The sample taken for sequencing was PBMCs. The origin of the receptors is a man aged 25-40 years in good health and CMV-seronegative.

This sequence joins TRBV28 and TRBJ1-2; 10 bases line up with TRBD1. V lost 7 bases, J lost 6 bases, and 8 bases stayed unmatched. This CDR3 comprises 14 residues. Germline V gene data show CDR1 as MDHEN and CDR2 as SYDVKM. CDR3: CASIPLGTGDGYTF. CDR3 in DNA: TGTGCCAGCATACCCCTCGGGACAGGGGATGGCTACACCTTC.

This chain's CDR3 is CASSFFGQGAHEQYF. The CDR3 nucleotides are TGTGCCAGCAGCTTTTTCGGACAGGGAGCCCACGAGCAGTACTTC. The chain links TRBV7-9 to TRBJ2-7; TRBD1 matches at 8 bases. Germline V lookup: CDR1 SEHNR, CDR2 FQNEAQ (reference sequence). CDR3 length: 15 residues. Germline trimming cut 3 bases from V and 5 bases from J; bases unmatched to any gene: 9.

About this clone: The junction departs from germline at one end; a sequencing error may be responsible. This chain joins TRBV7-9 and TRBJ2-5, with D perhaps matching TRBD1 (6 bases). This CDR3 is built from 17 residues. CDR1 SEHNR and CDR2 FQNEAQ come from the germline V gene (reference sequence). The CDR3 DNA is TGTTCCAGCAGCTTAGGCCCTTCCGGGACACTACAAGAGACCCAGTACTTC. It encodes CSSSLGPSGTLQETQYF.

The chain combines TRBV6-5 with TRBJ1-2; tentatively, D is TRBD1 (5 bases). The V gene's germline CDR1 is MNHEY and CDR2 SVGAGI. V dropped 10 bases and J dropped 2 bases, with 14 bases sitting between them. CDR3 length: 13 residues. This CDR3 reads CATTREGNYGYTF. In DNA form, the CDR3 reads TGTGCCACCACGAGGGAGGGGAACTATGGCTACACCTTC.

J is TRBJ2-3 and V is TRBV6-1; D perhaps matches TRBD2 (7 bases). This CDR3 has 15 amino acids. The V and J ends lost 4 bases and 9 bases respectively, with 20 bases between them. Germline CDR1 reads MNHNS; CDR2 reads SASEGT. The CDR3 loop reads CASSAQTGWGGTQYF. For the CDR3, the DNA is TGTGCCAGCAGTGCCCAGACAGGTTGGGGAGGGACGCAGTATTTT.

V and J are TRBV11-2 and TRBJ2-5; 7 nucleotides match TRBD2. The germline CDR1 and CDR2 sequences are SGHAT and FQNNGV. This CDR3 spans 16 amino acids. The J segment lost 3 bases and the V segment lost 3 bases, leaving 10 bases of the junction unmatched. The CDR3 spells CASSFQGGRLEETQYF. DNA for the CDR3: TGTGCCAGCAGCTTCCAGGGAGGGAGGTTGGAAGAGACCCAGTACTTC.

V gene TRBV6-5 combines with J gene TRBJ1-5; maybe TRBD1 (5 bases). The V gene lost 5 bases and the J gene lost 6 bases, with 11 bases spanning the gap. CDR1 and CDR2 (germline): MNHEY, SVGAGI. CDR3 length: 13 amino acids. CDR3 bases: TGTGCCAGCAGTCGCCTGGGGGGTCAGCCCCAGCATTTT. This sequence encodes CASSRLGGQPQHF.

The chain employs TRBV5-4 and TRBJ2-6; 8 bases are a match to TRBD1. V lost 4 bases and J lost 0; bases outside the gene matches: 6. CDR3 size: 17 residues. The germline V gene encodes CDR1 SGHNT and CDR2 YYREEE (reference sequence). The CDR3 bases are TGTGCCAGCAGCCTGGACAGGGATAGCTCTGGGGCCAACGTCCTGACTTTC. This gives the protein CASSLDRDSSGANVLTF.

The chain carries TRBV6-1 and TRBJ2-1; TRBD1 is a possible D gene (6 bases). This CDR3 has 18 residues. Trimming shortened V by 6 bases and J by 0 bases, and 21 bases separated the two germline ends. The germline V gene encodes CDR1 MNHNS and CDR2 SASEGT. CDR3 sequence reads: CASRETRMDSSSYNEQFF. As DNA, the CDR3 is TGTGCCAGCAGGGAAACCAGAATGGACAGTTCCTCCTACAATGAGCAGTTCTTC.

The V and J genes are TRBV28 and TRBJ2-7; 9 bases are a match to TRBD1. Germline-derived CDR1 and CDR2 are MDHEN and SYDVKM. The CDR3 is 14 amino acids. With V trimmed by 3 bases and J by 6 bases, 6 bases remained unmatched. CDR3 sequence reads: CASSFFRTGVEQYF. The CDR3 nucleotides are TGTGCCAGCAGTTTTTTCAGGACAGGGGTCGAGCAGTACTTC.

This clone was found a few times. CDR3 coding DNA: TGTGCCAGCAGCCGGGACAGGGACAATCAGCCCCAGCATTTT. Its protein product is CASSRDRDNQPQHF. The chain is built from TRBV6-6 and TRBJ1-5; 9 positions match TRBD1. J gave up 3 bases and V 6 bases, and 3 bases lay outside the gene matches. From germline, CDR1 is MNHNY and CDR2 SVGAGI (reference sequence). The CDR3 totals 14 residues.

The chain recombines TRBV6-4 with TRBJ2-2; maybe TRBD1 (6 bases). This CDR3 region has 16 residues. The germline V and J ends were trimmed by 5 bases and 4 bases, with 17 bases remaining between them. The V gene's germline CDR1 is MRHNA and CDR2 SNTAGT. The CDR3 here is CASSPYSGTSTGELFF. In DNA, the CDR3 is TGTGCCAGCAGTCCCTACTCCGGGACATCCACCGGGGAGCTGTTTTTT.

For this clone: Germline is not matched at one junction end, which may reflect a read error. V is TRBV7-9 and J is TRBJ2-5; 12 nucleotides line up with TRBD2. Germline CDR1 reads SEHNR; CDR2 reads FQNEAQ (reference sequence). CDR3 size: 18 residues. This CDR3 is CSSSLEATSGGLQETQYF. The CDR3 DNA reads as TGTTCCAGCAGCTTAGAGGCGACTAGCGGGGGACTTCAAGAGACCCAGTACTTC.

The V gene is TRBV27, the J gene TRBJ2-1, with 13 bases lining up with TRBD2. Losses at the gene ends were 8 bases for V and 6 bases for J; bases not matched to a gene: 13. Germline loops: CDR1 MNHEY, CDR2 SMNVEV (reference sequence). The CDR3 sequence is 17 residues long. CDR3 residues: CASRRIGLAGVRNEQFF. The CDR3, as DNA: TGTGCCAGCCGCCGAATAGGACTAGCGGGAGTGCGCAATGAGCAGTTCTTC.

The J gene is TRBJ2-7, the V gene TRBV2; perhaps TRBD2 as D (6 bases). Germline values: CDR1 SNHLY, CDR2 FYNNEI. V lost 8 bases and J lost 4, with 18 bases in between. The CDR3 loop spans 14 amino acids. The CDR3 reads CASGGANMGYEQYF. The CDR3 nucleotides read TGTGCCAGCGGAGGGGCGAACATGGGGTACGAGCAGTACTTC.

The CDR3 bases are TGTGCCAGCAGCTTACAACTAGCGGGCAACACAGATACGCAGTATTTT. Translation: CASSLQLAGNTDTQYF. The chain carries TRBV7-9 and TRBJ2-3; 9 nucleotides line up with TRBD2. Germline V gene data show CDR1 as SEHNR and CDR2 as FQNEAQ (reference sequence). The CDR3 runs to 16 residues. V shed 2 bases, J shed 2 bases, and the junction held 5 bases outside the gene matches. Supplemented by reference TRBV7-9 and TRBJ2-3, the full variable domain reads DTGVSQNPRHKITKRGQNVTFRCDPISEHNRLYWYRQTLGQGPEFLTYFQNEAQLEKSRLLSDRFSAERPKGSFSTLEIQRTEQGDSAMYLCASSLQLAGNTDTQYFGPGTRLTVL.

This CDR3 reads CASGSRGGQGYNEQFF. DNA of the CDR3: TGTGCCAGCGGATCCCGGGGGGGACAGGGCTACAATGAGCAGTTCTTC. The genes are TRBV7-2 and TRBJ2-1, with D maybe TRBD1 (9 bases). Germline V CDR1 and CDR2: SGHTA, FQGNSA. V lost 8 bases to trimming and J lost 3 bases, with 20 bases between them. The length of the CDR3 is 16 residues.

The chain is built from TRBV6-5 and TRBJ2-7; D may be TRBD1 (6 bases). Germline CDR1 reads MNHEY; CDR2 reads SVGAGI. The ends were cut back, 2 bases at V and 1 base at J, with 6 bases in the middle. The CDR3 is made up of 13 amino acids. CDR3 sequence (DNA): TGTGCCAGCAGTTACCAGGGGTCCTACGAGCAGTACTTC. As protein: CASSYQGSYEQYF.

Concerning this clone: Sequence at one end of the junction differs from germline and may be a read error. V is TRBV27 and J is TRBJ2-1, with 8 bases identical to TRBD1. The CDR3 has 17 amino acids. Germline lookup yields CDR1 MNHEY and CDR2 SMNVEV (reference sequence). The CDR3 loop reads CASSFKTGQGWYNGQFF. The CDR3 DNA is TGTGCCAGCAGTTTCAAGACAGGACAGGGTTGGTACAATGGGCAGTTCTTC.

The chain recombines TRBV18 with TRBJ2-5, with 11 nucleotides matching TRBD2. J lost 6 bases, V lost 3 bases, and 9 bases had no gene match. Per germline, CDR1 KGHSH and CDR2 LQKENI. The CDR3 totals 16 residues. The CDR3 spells CASSPISGGAAKTQYF. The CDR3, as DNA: TGTGCCAGCTCACCGATTAGCGGGGGGGCCGCGAAGACCCAGTACTTC.

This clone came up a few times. CDR3 sequence: CASSTNHREAFF. The CDR3 DNA reads as TGTGCCAGCAGCACGAACCACAGGGAAGCTTTCTTT. The rearrangement uses TRBV7-2 and TRBJ1-1, with D maybe TRBD1 (5 bases). Germline V gene sequence: CDR1 SGHTA, CDR2 FQGNSA. V dropped 5 bases and J dropped 8 bases, with 12 bases sitting between them. The CDR3 has 12 residues.